This T cell receptor (beta chain) came from a study of blood T cell repertoires in COVID-19. The length of the CDR3 is 15 residues. Germline lookup yields CDR1 SGHAT and CDR2 FQNNGV. Trimming removed 0 bases at V and 3 bases at J, with 12 bases between. This table comes from immunoSEQ multiplex PCR, and its TCRdb copy is limited to in-frame clones, with some not included. The sample has fewer than 250,000 clones, roughly 80% seen once; the top ten hold about 7%. Sequenced sample: peripheral blood. The sequence derives from a man aged 55 to 70 with acute or convalescent COVID-19. V gene TRBV11-2 combines with J gene TRBJ2-7; possible D gene TRBD1, 6 bases. The CDR3 reads CASSLDLGGIYEQYF. The CDR3 bases are TGTGCCAGCAGCTTAGATCTAGGGGGTATCTACGAGCAGTACTTC.